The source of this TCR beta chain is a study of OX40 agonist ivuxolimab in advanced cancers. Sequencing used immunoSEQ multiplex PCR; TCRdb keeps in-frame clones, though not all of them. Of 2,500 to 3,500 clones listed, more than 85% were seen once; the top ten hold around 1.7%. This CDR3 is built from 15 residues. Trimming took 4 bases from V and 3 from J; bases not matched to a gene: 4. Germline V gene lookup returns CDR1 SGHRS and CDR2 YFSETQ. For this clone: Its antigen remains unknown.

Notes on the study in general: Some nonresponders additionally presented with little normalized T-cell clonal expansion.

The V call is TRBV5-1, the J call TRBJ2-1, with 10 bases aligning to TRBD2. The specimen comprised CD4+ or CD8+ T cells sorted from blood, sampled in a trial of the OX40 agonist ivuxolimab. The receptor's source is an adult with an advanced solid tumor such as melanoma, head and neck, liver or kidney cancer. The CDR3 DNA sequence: TGCGCCAGCAGCCCACTAGCGGGGAGCTACAATGAGCAGTTCTTC. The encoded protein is CASSPLAGSYNEQFF.